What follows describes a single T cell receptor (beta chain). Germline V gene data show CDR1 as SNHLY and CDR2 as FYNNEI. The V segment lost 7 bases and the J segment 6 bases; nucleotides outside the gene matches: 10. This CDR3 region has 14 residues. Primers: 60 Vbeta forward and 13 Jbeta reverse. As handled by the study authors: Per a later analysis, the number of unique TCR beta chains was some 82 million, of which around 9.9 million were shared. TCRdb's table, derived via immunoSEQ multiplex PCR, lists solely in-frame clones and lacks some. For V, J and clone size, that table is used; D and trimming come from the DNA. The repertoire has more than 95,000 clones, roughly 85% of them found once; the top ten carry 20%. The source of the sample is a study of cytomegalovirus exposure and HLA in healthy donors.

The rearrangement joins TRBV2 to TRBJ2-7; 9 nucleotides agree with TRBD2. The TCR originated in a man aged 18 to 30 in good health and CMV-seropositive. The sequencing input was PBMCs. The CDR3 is CASKISGLAFEQYF. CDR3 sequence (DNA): TGTGCCAGCAAGATTTCGGGACTAGCTTTCGAGCAGTACTTC.